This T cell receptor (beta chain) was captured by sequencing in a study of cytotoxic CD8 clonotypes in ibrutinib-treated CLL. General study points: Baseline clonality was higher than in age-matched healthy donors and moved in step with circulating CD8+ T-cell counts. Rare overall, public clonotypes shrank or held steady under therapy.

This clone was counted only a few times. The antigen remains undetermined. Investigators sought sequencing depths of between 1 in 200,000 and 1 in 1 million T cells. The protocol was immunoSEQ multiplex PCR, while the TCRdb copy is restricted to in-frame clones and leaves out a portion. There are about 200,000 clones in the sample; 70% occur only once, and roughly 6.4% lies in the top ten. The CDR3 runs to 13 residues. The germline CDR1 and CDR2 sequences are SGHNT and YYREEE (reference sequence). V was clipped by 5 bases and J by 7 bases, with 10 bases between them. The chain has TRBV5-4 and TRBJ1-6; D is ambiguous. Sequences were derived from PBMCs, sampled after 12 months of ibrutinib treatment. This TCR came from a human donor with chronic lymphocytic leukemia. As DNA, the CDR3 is TGTGCCAGCAGAGCACTTGAAAATTCACCCCTCCACTTT. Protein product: CASRALENSPLHF.